This is a list of T cell receptor beta chains from one sample in a study of blood T cell repertoires in COVID-19. Assay used: immunoSEQ multiplex PCR; TCRdb lists only in-frame clones, some missing. Of some 150,000 clones listed, more than 70% are singletons. The source material was peripheral blood. All receptors come from a man over 45 with active or convalescent COVID-19. Both conserved end residues are part of each CDR3. The D gene is left open where the match is weak. The size of a clone is reported for some rows only, either as once, few or many, or as a class for expanded clones.

- | TRBJ1-5 | - | TRBV18 | TGTGCCAGCTCAAGCAAACAGGGCACTAATCAGCCCCAGCATTTT | CASSSKQGTNQPQHF
- | TRBJ2-7 | TRBD2 | TRBV3-1/TRBV3-2 | TGTGCCAGCAGCCAAGATTTCAGCGGGGCCAGAGAGCAGTACTTC | CASSQDFSGAREQYF
- | TRBJ2-2 | TRBD2 | TRBV28 | TGTGCCAGCAGGGGAGGACTAGCGGGAACCGGGGAGCTGTTTTTT | CASRGGLAGTGELFF
- | TRBJ2-1 | TRBD2 | TRBV27 | TGTGCCAGCAGTTTAAAAGTTTCAGCGGGACTAGCGGGAGAGGGTGAGCAGTTCTTC | CASSLKVSAGLAGEGEQFF
- | TRBJ2-6 | TRBD1 | TRBV7-3 | TGTGCCAGCAGCTTAGCAGGGGGAAGGTCTGGGGCCAACGTCCTGACTTTC | CASSLAGGRSGANVLTF
- | TRBJ2-2 | TRBD2 | TRBV24-1 | TGTGCCACCCAGAGGGAGGGCACCGGGGAGCTGTTTTTT | CATQREGTGELFF
- | TRBJ1-5 | TRBD1 | TRBV2 | TGTGCCAGCAGGAACGGACACAGGGGAGACAATCAGCCCCAGCATTTT | CASRNGHRGDNQPQHF
few | TRBJ1-6 | - | TRBV4-1 | TGCGCCAGCAGCCAAGACAGTAGGGGCGCGCATTCACCCCTCCACTTT | CASSQDSRGAHSPLHF
- | TRBJ1-6 | TRBD1 | TRBV4-1 | TGCGCCAGCAGCAACGAAGGGGGCCCAAGTAATTCACCCCTCCACTTT | CASSNEGGPSNSPLHF
few | TRBJ2-7 | TRBD1 | TRBV15 | TGTGCCACCAGCAGAGATAGAGGGACAGGGGGCGAGCAGTACTTC | CATSRDRGTGGEQYF
- | TRBJ2-4 | TRBD2 | TRBV18 | TGTGCCAGCTCACCACCGAGCGGGAGTGACATTCAGTACTTC | CASSPPSGSDIQYF
- | TRBJ2-5 | - | TRBV5-1 | TGCGCCAGCAGCTCCCACGAAGCGGAGACCCAGTACTTC | CASSSHEAETQYF
- | TRBJ1-2 | - | TRBV19 | TGTGCCAGTAATACTACTCGTCAGGGTTATGGCTACACCTTC | CASNTTRQGYGYTF
once | TRBJ2-1 | TRBD1 | TRBV28 | TGTGCCAGCAGTTCCCAGGGGGATGAGCAGTTCTTC | CASSSQGDEQFF
- | TRBJ2-7 | TRBD1 | TRBV28 | TGTGCCAGCAGTTCACCGTTGGACAGGGGGCCTCCCCCGTACGAGCAGTACTTC | CASSSPLDRGPPPYEQYF
- | TRBJ2-2 | - | TRBV7-2 | TGTGCCAGCATACAGAGGGGAGGTTTGACCGGGGAGCTGTTTTTT | CASIQRGGLTGELFF
- | TRBJ2-7 | TRBD1 | TRBV2 | TGTGCCAGCCGACAGGGGCTAATTAACGAGCAGTACTTC | CASRQGLINEQYF
- | TRBJ2-7 | - | TRBV21-1 | TGTGCCAGCAGCAGACCCAGACACTACGAGCAGTACTTC | CASSRPRHYEQYF
- | TRBJ2-6 | - | TRBV6-6 | TGTGCCGGGAAGGAGGTGAAAGGGGCCAACGTCCTGACTTTC | CAGKEVKGANVLTF
- | TRBJ1-6 | - | TRBV16 | TGTGCCAGCAGCCAATCTGGGGGGTATAATTCACCCCTCCACTTT | CASSQSGGYNSPLHF